The T cell receptor (beta chain) under discussion was sequenced for a study of CD8 T cells in Susac syndrome. The germline V and J ends were trimmed by 4 bases and 7 bases, with 11 bases remaining between them. Germline CDR1 and CDR2: DFQATT and SNEGSKA (reference sequence). The CDR3 is 12 residues long. Sequencing of TCR beta was undertaken in CD8+ and CD4+ T cells derived from blood. The CD8+ and CD4+ T cells were negatively isolated, with the TEMRA cells enriched by FACS. A quantity of about 0.5 to 1 ug RNA underwent reverse transcription using random hexamers. Amplification of TCR beta CDR3 used immunoSEQ multiplex PCR across 54 Vbeta and 13 Jbeta. In TCRdb, the immunoSEQ multiplex PCR reads were re-called with MiXCR into one record per CDR3 protein. This table has about 160,000 distinct CDR3 sequences, 93% appearing once.

The chain has TRBV20-1 and TRBJ2-1; TRBD1 is a possible D gene (6 bases). Sample: CD4+ T cells from PBMCs. This sequence was found in a human donor in good health. In nucleotides, the CDR3 is TGCAGTGCTAAGCCTCAGGGGAATGAGCAGTTCTTC. This gives the protein CSAKPQGNEQFF.